This TCR beta chain was sequenced for a study of beta chain features in type 1 diabetes. The entirety of the isolated RNA underwent reverse transcription, so expressed TCRB transcripts were sequenced. Using immunoSEQ multiplex PCR, the repertoire was profiled, and TCRdb retains in-frame clones only, with some absent. This sample has under 450,000 clones, with about 15% found just once. The CDR3 length is 14 residues. The germline V and J ends were trimmed by 5 bases and 0 bases, with 9 bases remaining between them. Germline loops: CDR1 SGHAT, CDR2 FQDESV (reference sequence). The sample holds a few counts of this clone.

This clonotype was obtained from a man aged 30 to 39 in good health. Material for sequencing was naive CD4+ T cells from blood. The chain joins TRBV11-1 to TRBJ2-3, with D possibly called TRBD1 or TRBD2 (5 bases each). The CDR3 nucleotides are TGTGCCAGCAGCGATTGGGACAGCACAGATACGCAGTATTTT. Its protein product is CASSDWDSTDTQYF.